The 16 T cell receptor beta chains below all came from one sample that was sequenced in a study of blood T cell repertoires in COVID-19. Profiling relied on immunoSEQ multiplex PCR, and the TCRdb table lists in-frame clones only, not all of them. Among about 87,000 clones, 70% to 90% were seen once, and the ten largest hold 5.1%. Sample: peripheral blood. These receptors originate from a man aged 35 to 55 with acute or convalescent COVID-19.

The V gene is TRBV7-9, the J gene TRBJ2-3, with no clear D. CDR1 and CDR2 (germline): SEHNR, FQNEAQ (reference sequence). The CDR3 covers 13 residues. Trimming took 5 bases from V and 2 from J, leaving 8 bases between them. CDR3 DNA sequence: TGTGCCAGCAGCCCCGTGGCCACAGATACGCAGTATTTT. Residues: CASSPVATDTQYF.

This chain connects TRBV12-3 or TRBV12-4 to TRBJ1-1, with TRBD1 as a possible D gene (5 bases). V was pared by 3 bases and J by 5 bases, with 10 bases between. The CDR3 is 13 residues long. The CDR3 region is CASSFWGDTEAFF. The DNA of the CDR3 is TGTGCCAGCAGTTTCTGGGGGGATACTGAAGCTTTCTTT.

The chain combines TRBV7-2 with TRBJ1-2; D is perhaps TRBD1 (5 bases). This CDR3 has 14 residues. Trimming removed 5 bases from V and 14 bases from J, with 24 bases in between. Germline V gene lookup returns CDR1 SGHTA and CDR2 FQGNSA. DNA for the CDR3: TGTGCCAGCAGCCCAGGCGGGGCCCGATCTCTTGGTACCTTC. Its translation is CASSPGGARSLGTF.

This clone has a handful of counts. The chain links TRBV7-3 to TRBJ2-1; D possibly corresponds to TRBD2 (7 bases). The germline CDR1 and CDR2 sequences are SGHTA and FQGTGA. The CDR3 consists of 13 residues. Trimming pared 3 bases from V and 9 bases from J, leaving 12 bases between. The CDR3 nucleotides are TGTGCCAGCAGCTTGGGGGGGCAGAGTGAGCAGTTCTTC. Translation gives CASSLGGQSEQFF.

The chain recombines TRBV21-1 with TRBJ1-4; the table assigns TRBD1, which was not confirmed against the DNA. TRBV21-1 is assigned pseudogene status. The CDR3 extends over 20 amino acids. The CDR3 sequence: CASSERGIGTGARNNEKLFF. CDR3 bases: TGTGCCAGCAGCGAAAGGGGGATCGGGACAGGGGCCCGAAATAATGAAAAACTGTTTTTT.

The chain has TRBV4-3 and TRBJ1-2, with D tentatively TRBD1 (6 bases). This CDR3 is 14 amino acids long. Germline loops: CDR1 LGHNA, CDR2 YSLEER. Between the trimmed V and J ends, which lost 0 bases and 5 bases, there was a span of 10 bases. This CDR3 is CASSQDSQGYGYTF. As DNA, the CDR3 is TGCGCCAGCAGCCAAGATAGCCAGGGGTATGGCTACACCTTC.

This clone has a single count. V usage is TRBV7-3 and J usage is TRBJ2-3, with 9 bases lining up with TRBD2. CDR3 length: 16 amino acids. The V and J ends lost 2 bases and 6 bases, in that order; junction bases with no gene match: 9. Germline assignment: CDR1 SGHTA and CDR2 FQGTGA. CDR3 loop: CASSLGSGGLLDTQYF. The CDR3 DNA reads TGTGCCAGCAGCTTAGGAAGCGGGGGGCTGCTGGATACGCAGTATTTT.

This clone was counted at least ten times. The V gene is TRBV6-4, the J gene TRBJ2-3, with TRBD2 identical over 10 bases. The CDR3 has 15 residues. With V trimmed by 4 bases and J by 1 base, 2 bases remained unmatched. Germline CDR1 reads MRHNA; CDR2 reads SNTAGT. CDR3 protein: CASSVGTSGTDTQYF. DNA for the CDR3: TGTGCCAGCAGTGTTGGGACTAGCGGCACAGATACGCAGTATTTT.

A few counts support this clone. The chain is built from TRBV5-8 and TRBJ1-3; D gene uncertain. Germline values: CDR1 SGHTS, CDR2 YDEGEE. The CDR3 sequence is 16 residues long. V shed 4 bases and J shed 0 bases, with 14 bases lying between them. The CDR3 sequence is CASSLEVRHSGNTIYF. The CDR3 nucleotides read TGTGCCAGCAGCCTTGAGGTCCGGCACTCTGGAAACACCATATATTTT. Full variable domain (rest looked up from reference TRBV5-8 and TRBJ1-3): EAGVTQSPTHLIKTRGQQATLRCSPISGHTSVYWYQQALGLGLQFLLWYDEGEERNRGNFPPRFSGRQFPNYSSELNVNALELEDSALYLCASSLEVRHSGNTIYFGEGSWLTVV.

V gene TRBV15 combines with J gene TRBJ1-4; 7 positions agree with TRBD1. The CDR3 runs to 14 residues. V shed 8 bases, J shed 7 bases, and the junction held 10 bases outside the gene matches. Germline lookup yields CDR1 LNHNV and CDR2 YYDKDF (reference sequence). The CDR3 DNA sequence: TGTGCCACCCGACGGACAGGACGGGGTGAAAAACTGTTTTTT. Translation gives CATRRTGRGEKLFF.

CDR3 nucleotide sequence: TGTGCCACCAGCAGAGATCCGGGGGGCGGTGGCTACACCTTC. This codes for CATSRDPGGGGYTF. The chain carries TRBV15 and TRBJ1-2; D may be TRBD1 (6 bases). CDR1 LNHNV and CDR2 YYDKDF come from the germline V gene (reference sequence). V lost 0 bases and J 7 bases, leaving 12 bases between the germline ends. The CDR3 has 14 residues.

The chain carries TRBV10-3 and TRBJ1-2; D may be TRBD1 (6 bases). This CDR3 is 15 amino acids long. Germline V lookup: CDR1 ENHRY, CDR2 SYGVKD. V shed 8 bases and J shed 0 bases, with 16 bases lying between them. CDR3 sequence: CAIGRAGDTNYGYTF. CDR3 coding DNA: TGTGCCATCGGGCGAGCAGGGGACACTAACTATGGCTACACCTTC.

The chain joins TRBV30 to TRBJ1-3; weak D call: TRBD1 (6 bases). There are 16 residues in the CDR3. V shed 2 bases and J shed 0 bases, with 14 bases lying between them. CDR1 and CDR2 from the germline V gene are GTSNPN and SVGIG (reference sequence). The chain's CDR3 is CAWSLTGGFSGNTIYF. The CDR3 DNA reads as TGTGCCTGGAGTCTCACTGGGGGCTTCTCTGGAAACACCATATATTTT.

The sample holds one count of this clone. The rearrangement links TRBV29-1 to TRBJ1-1, with 7 bases identical to TRBD1. The V and J ends lost 7 bases and 1 base, in that order; junction bases with no gene match: 3. The length of the CDR3 is 12 residues. CDR1 SQVTM and CDR2 ANQGSEA come from the germline V gene. The DNA of the CDR3 is TGCAGCGCGGGGACAGCGAACACTGAAGCTTTCTTT. Its translation: CSAGTANTEAFF.

This clone appeared a single time. CDR3 nucleotides: TGTGCCAGCAGCCAGACAGGGAACTCGAATCAGCCCCAGCATTTT. Protein: CASSQTGNSNQPQHF. The chain uses TRBV9 and TRBJ1-5; 7 bases align to TRBD1. CDR1 and CDR2 (germline): SGDLS, YYNGEE. Unmatched junction bases numbered 8, after V lost 4 bases and J lost 4 bases. The CDR3 is 15 residues long.

This sequence joins TRBV7-2 and TRBJ1-3; D gene ambiguous. CDR3 size: 14 residues. The V end lost 1 base, the J end lost 2 bases, and 6 bases lay between the germline ends. Per germline, CDR1 SGHTA and CDR2 FQGNSA. Here the CDR3 DNA reads TGTGCCAGCAGCTTAGACGGGGCTGGAAACACCATATATTTT. Its protein is CASSLDGAGNTIYF.